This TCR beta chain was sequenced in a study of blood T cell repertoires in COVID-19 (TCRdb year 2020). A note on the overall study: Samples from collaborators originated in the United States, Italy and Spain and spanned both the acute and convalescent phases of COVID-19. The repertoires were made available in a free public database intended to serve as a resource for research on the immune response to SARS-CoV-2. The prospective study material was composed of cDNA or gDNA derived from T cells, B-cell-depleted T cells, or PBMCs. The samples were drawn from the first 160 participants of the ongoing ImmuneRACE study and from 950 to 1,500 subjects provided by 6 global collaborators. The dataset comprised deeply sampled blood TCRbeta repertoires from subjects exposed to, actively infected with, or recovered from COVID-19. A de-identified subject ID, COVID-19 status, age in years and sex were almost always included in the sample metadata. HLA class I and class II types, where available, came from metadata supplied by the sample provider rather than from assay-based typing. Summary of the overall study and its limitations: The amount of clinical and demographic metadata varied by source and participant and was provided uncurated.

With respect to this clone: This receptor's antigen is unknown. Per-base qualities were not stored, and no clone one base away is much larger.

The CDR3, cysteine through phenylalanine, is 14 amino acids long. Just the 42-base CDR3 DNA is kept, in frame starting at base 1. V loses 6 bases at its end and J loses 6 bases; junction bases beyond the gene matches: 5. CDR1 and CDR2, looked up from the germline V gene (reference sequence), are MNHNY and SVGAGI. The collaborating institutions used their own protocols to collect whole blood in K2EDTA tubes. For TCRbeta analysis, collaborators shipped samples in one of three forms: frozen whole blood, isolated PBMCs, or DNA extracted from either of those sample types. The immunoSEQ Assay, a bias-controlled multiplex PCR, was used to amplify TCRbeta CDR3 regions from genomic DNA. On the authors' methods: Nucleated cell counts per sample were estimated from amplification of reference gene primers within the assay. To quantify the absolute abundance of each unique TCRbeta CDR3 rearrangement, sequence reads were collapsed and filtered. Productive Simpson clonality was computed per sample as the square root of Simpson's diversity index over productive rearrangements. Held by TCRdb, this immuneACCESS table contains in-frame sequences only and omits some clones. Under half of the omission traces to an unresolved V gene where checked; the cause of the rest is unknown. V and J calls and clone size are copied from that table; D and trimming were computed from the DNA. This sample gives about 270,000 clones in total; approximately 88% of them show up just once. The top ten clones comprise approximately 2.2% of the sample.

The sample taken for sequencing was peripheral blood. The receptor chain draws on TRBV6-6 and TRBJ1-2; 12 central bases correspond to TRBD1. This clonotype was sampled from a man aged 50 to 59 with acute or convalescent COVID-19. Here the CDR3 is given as CASSRDRGRHGYTF. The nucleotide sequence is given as TGTGCCAGCAGCCGGGACAGGGGGCGGCATGGCTACACCTTC.